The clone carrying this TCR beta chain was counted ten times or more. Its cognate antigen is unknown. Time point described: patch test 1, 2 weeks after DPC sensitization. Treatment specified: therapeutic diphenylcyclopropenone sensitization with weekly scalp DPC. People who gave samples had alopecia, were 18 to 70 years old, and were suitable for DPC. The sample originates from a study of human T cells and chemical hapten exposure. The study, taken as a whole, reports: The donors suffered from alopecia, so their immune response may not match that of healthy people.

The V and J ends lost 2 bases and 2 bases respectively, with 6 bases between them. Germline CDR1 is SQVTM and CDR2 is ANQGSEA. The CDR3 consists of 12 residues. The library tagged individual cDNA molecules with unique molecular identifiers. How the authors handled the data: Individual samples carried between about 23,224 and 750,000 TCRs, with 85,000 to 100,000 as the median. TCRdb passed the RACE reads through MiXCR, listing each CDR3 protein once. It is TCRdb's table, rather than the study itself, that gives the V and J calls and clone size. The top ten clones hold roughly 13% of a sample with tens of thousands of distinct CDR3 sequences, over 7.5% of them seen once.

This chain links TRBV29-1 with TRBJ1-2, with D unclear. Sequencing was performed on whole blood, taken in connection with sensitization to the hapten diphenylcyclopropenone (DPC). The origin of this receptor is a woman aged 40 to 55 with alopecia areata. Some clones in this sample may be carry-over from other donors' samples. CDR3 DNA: TGCAGCGTTGAACGAGAGAACTATGGCTACACCTTC. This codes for CSVERENYGYTF.